This section outlines one T cell receptor (beta chain) sequence together with its context. In each case, RNA was isolated and then reverse transcribed into cDNA as the sequencing template. Assay used: immunoSEQ multiplex PCR; TCRdb lists only in-frame clones, some missing. The sample lists some 120,000 clones, over 55% occurring once. The length of the CDR3 is 15 residues. Losses at the gene ends were 3 bases for V and 4 bases for J; bases not matched to a gene: 11. The V gene's germline CDR1 is GTSNPN and CDR2 SVGIG (reference sequence). The record originates from a study of CD8+ T cells in alopecia areata. Across the whole study: The study gave tofacitinib for 6 to 18 months, then 6 months off drug.

Treatment meaning: oral pan-JAK inhibitor, 5-10 mg twice daily. This chain uses TRBV30 with TRBJ2-7; 8 bases map to TRBD2. Sample: CD4+ T cells sorted from blood, taken at week 4, from a patient treated with tofacitinib. The receptor comes from a human donor with alopecia areata. CDR3: CAWSPLREGGYEQYF. The CDR3, as DNA: TGTGCCTGGAGCCCCCTTCGGGAGGGAGGGTACGAGCAGTACTTC.